Only a few counts were recorded for the clone carrying this T cell receptor (beta chain). Its antigen is unknown. TCRdb re-called the PCR reads with MiXCR, one entry per CDR3 protein. The repertoire holds fewer than 350,000 distinct CDR3 sequences, with 20% to 25% as singletons. The data are from a study of molecular identifiers for immune sequencing clone quantification. Study-wide results and caveats: Clones that exceeded 20 RNA copies held over 98% of effector molecules, yet under 1% in naive cells.

This CDR3 contains 15 residues. V gave up 4 bases and J gave up 2 bases; unmatched junction bases: 5. The germline V gene encodes CDR1 SNHLY and CDR2 FYNNEI. V usage is TRBV2 and J usage is TRBJ1-3, with TRBD1 matching 7 bases. What was sequenced was naive CD8+ T cells from blood, with Jurkat cell RNA spiked in. Subset here: FACS-sorted CD8+CD4-CCR7+CD45RA+ naive T cells. The origin of this receptor is a human donor in good health. Some libraries in this study had Jurkat cell RNA spiked in. DNA for the CDR3: TGTGCCAGCAGTGCAGGGGGTGGTGCTGGAAACACCATATATTTT. It translates to CASSAGGGAGNTIYF.